This T cell receptor beta chain was identified in a study of T-cell reconstitution after alpha-beta-depleted transplantation in children (dated by TCRdb to the mid-2010s). Concerning the study at large: Using TCR repertoire profiling, the study quantitatively followed how T-cell immune reconstitution unfolded in children after TCRalphabeta/CD19-depleted allogeneic hematopoietic cell transplantation.

The CDR1 and CDR2 encoded by the germline V gene (reference sequence) are DFQATT and SNEGSKA. The CDR3 has 15 amino acids, counting the end cysteine and phenylalanine. The kept DNA is CDR3 alone, 45 bases in frame from the first base. Ten or more counts support this clonotype. The specificity of this receptor is unknown. One junction end does not reproduce the germline sequence, and a read error may be involved. The method behind the library was PCR. Reads for this sample came from an Illumina HiSeq 2500. TCR libraries were prepared with molecular barcoding, using unique molecular identifiers to normalize TCRbeta repertoire quantification. The public reads were reanalyzed by TCRdb: fastp trimming at Q25, MiXCR alignment, in-frame beta chains only. CDR3 protein sequences are deduplicated, and each keeps its most common genes and DNA. Recorded for this sample are 200,000 to 300,000 distinct CDR3 sequences; about 12% of them occurred a single time. Around 2.8% of the sample is in the top ten clones.

This sequence originates from a human donor who donated a stem cell graft to a child with acute lymphoblastic leukemia. The specimen was PBMCs from the stem cell graft donor, collected from the stem cell graft. The sequence joins TRBV20-1 to TRBJ2-1, with 7 bases in between that match TRBD2. The CDR3 is CSARDLAAVYNEQFF. At the DNA level, the sequence is TGCAGTGCGAGAGATCTAGCGGCCGTCTACAATGAGCAGTTCTTC.